The 15 T cell receptor beta chains given below trace back to one sample, sequenced in a study of T cell changes during pregnancy in multiple sclerosis. Measured with immunoSEQ multiplex PCR; TCRdb has only the in-frame clones, and not every one. Seen here are tens of thousands of clones, under 95% observed once, and the top ten hold 0.15% to 0.2%. The sequencing here drew on CD4+ T cells from peripheral blood mononuclear cells, taken in the second trimester of pregnancy. The source is a female donor with multiple sclerosis, enrolled in a pregnancy study.

The chain combines TRBV9 with TRBJ1-4, with 11 bases aligning to TRBD1. The CDR3 extends over 16 amino acids. Germline V gives CDR1 SGDLS, CDR2 YYNGEE. The V segment lost 3 bases and the J segment 8 bases; nucleotides outside the gene matches: 9. CDR3 bases: TGTGCCAGCAGCGCCCGGACAGGGGGCGGAGGGGAAAAACTGTTTTTT. Protein product: CASSARTGGGGEKLFF.

The rearrangement joins TRBV11-1 to TRBJ2-5; D ambiguous. The CDR3 consists of 17 residues. Trimming pared 2 bases from V and 0 bases from J, leaving 16 bases between. Germline assignment: CDR1 SGHAT and CDR2 FQDESV (reference sequence). DNA for the CDR3: TGTGCCAGCAGCTTATTTTTCGAAGCGAACTACCAAGAGACCCAGTACTTC. Translating it yields CASSLFFEANYQETQYF.

The CDR3 nucleotides read TGTGCCAGCAGCTCGGGACAGGGCATAGAGTCCGCTTACACTGAAGCTTTCTTT. It yields the protein CASSSGQGIESAYTEAFF. This chain uses TRBV7-9 with TRBJ1-1; the match to TRBD1 covers 9 bases. J gave up 3 bases and V 4 bases, and 15 bases lay outside the gene matches. The CDR3 contains 18 residues. Germline CDR1 SEHNR, CDR2 FQNEAQ (reference sequence).

This chain links TRBV4-2 with TRBJ1-4; no definite D call. Trimming cost V 0 bases and J 0 bases, with 11 bases left between them. CDR1 LGHNA and CDR2 YNFKEQ come from the germline V gene. This CDR3 is 17 amino acids long. The CDR3 DNA reads as TGTGCCAGCAGCCAAGAGGGTGAAGGAGCAACTAATGAAAAACTGTTTTTT. The encoded protein is CASSQEGEGATNEKLFF.

The rearrangement uses TRBV6-5 and TRBJ1-5; TRBD1 is a possible D gene (5 bases). Germline lookup yields CDR1 MNHEY and CDR2 SVGAGI. V lost 6 bases and J lost 0, with 9 bases in between. CDR3 length equals 14 residues. The CDR3 reads CASRGEYSNQPQHF. In DNA, the CDR3 is TGTGCCAGCAGAGGGGAATATAGCAATCAGCCCCAGCATTTT.

The rearrangement uses TRBV19 and TRBJ2-1; a weak D match, TRBD2 (5 bases). Per the germline V gene, CDR1 is LNHDA and CDR2 is SQIVND (reference sequence). The CDR3 is 13 residues long. V was shortened by 1 base and J by 5 bases, with 6 bases between the two germline ends. The CDR3, as DNA: TGTGCCAGTAGTATAGCTAGCAACAATGAGCAGTTCTTC. Its translation is CASSIASNNEQFF.

DNA for the CDR3: TGTGCCAGCAGCTTAACCGGGAGCGCGGGCAATCAGCCCCAGCATTTT. Protein: CASSLTGSAGNQPQHF. The rearrangement uses TRBV7-9 and TRBJ1-5; no clear D. V lost 2 bases to trimming and J lost 2 bases, with 13 bases between them. Germline CDR1 SEHNR, CDR2 FQNEAQ (reference sequence). The CDR3 covers 16 residues.

The chain combines TRBV5-4 with TRBJ2-3, with D maybe TRBD1 (7 bases). CDR3 length equals 17 residues. Trimming left V 0 bases short and J 4 bases short, with 18 bases between. CDR1 is SGHNT and CDR2 is YYREEE in the germline V gene (reference sequence). This CDR3 is CASSLDPRPGGPDTQYF. The CDR3 coding sequence is TGTGCCAGCAGCTTGGACCCCCGCCCAGGGGGGCCAGATACGCAGTATTTT.

The chain joins TRBV30 to TRBJ1-2, with D possibly TRBD1 on 6 matching bases. Trimming removed 4 bases from V and 7 bases from J, with 10 bases in between. This CDR3 comprises 11 residues. CDR1 and CDR2 (germline): GTSNPN, SVGIG (reference sequence). CDR3 coding DNA: TGTGCCTGGAATGGGGGCCGTGGCTACACCTTC. This sequence encodes CAWNGGRGYTF.

This chain links TRBV7-3 with TRBJ1-1; D is unclear. This CDR3 is 15 amino acids long. Germline V lookup: CDR1 SGHTA, CDR2 FQGTGA. V was clipped by 3 bases and J by 1 base, with 12 bases between them. The CDR3 region is CASSFVIDRNTEAFF. In DNA form, the CDR3 reads TGTGCCAGCAGCTTTGTAATCGATAGGAACACTGAAGCTTTCTTT.

This chain uses TRBV28 with TRBJ2-7; TRBD2 aligns across 10 bases. Unmatched junction bases numbered 5, after V lost 6 bases and J lost 0 bases. CDR1 and CDR2 from the germline V gene are MDHEN and SYDVKM. The CDR3 covers 15 residues. The CDR3 nucleotides read TGTGCCAGCAGACCGGGACTAGCGAACTCCTACGAGCAGTACTTC. Translation: CASRPGLANSYEQYF. Based on the CDR3 plus reference TRBV28 and TRBJ2-7, the full variable domain is DVKVTQSSRYLVKRTGEKVFLECVQDMDHENMFWYRQDPGLGLRLIYFSYDVKMKEKGDIPEGYSVSREKKERFSLILESASTNQTSMYLCASRPGLANSYEQYFGPGTRLTVT.

The chain recombines TRBV6-6 with TRBJ1-3, with D maybe TRBD1 (6 bases). The CDR3 sequence is 16 residues long. Germline CDR1 is MNHNY and CDR2 is SVGAGI (reference sequence). The V end was cut by 6 bases, the J end by 3 bases, with 18 bases between. The CDR3 nucleotides are TGTGCCAGCAGACAAGGGAAGCGGGGGCTTGGAAACACCATATATTTT. This encodes CASRQGKRGLGNTIYF.

J is TRBJ2-5 and V is TRBV5-1; 9 bases match TRBD2. Germline CDR1 SGHRS, CDR2 YFSETQ. The CDR3 loop spans 16 amino acids. J lost 7 bases, V lost 5 bases, and 15 bases had no gene match. The CDR3 coding sequence is TGCGCCAGCAGTTCCTCAGCGGGAGGTGCCCGGGTGACCCAGTACTTC. Amino acids: CASSSSAGGARVTQYF.

This chain joins TRBV4-2 and TRBJ2-6; D call uncertain. The CDR3 contains 19 residues. The germline V and J ends were trimmed by 0 bases and 0 bases, with 15 bases remaining between them. The germline V gene encodes CDR1 LGHNA and CDR2 YNFKEQ. CDR3 region: CASSQEARGPSSGANVLTF. In DNA, the CDR3 is TGTGCCAGCAGCCAAGAGGCCCGCGGTCCTTCCTCTGGGGCCAACGTCCTGACTTTC.

This chain links TRBV2 with TRBJ1-2; no clear D gene. Germline values: CDR1 SNHLY, CDR2 FYNNEI. This CDR3 contains 14 residues. Trimming removed 4 bases from V and 4 bases from J, with 13 bases in between. CDR3 sequence reads: CASSGRDHLYGYTF. CDR3 DNA: TGTGCCAGCAGTGGCCGGGATCACCTCTATGGCTACACCTTC. The entire variable domain, with the rest obtained from reference TRBV2 and TRBJ1-2, is as follows: EPEVTQTPSHQVTQMGQEVILRCVPISNHLYFYWYRQILGQKVEFLVSFYNNEISEKSEIFDDQFSVERPDGSNFTLKIRSTKLEDSAMYFCASSGRDHLYGYTFGSGTRLTVV.